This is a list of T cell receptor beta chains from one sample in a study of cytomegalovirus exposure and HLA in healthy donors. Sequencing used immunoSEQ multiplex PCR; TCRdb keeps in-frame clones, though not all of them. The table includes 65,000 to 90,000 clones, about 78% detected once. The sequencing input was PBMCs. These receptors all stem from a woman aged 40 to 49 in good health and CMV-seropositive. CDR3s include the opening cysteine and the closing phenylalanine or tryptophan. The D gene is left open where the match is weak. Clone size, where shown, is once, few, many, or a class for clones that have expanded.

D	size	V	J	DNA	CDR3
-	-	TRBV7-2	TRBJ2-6	TGTGCCAGCAGCGCCCGGACTGGCTCTGGGGCCAACGTCCTGACTTTC	CASSARTGSGANVLTF
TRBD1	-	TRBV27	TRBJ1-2	TGTGCCAGCAGTCCCGGGACAGGTACTAACTATGGCTACACCTTC	CASSPGTGTNYGYTF
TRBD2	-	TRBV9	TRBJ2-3	TGTGCCAGCAGTTCCGCGGGCGGGGGGGCTATAGATACGCAGTATTTT	CASSSAGGGAIDTQYF
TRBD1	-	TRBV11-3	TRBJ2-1	TGTGCCAGCAGCTCAGGGGACAGCTCCTACAATGAGCAGTTCTTC	CASSSGDSSYNEQFF
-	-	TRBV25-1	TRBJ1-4	TGTGCCAGCAGTCCCCTCAGTGGGACAACTGAAAAACTGTTTTTT	CASSPLSGTTEKLFF
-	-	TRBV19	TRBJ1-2	TGTGCCAGTAGTATGTCGGGGGGAATCTATGGCTACACCTTC	CASSMSGGIYGYTF
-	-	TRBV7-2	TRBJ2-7	TGTGCCAGCAGCTATGGGCTCGAGCAGTACTTC	CASSYGLEQYF
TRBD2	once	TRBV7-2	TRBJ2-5	TGTGCCAGCGTTGGGTTGGCGGGGGGGCAAGAGACCCAGTACTTC	CASVGLAGGQETQYF
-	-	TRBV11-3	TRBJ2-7	TGTGCCAGCAGCTCCAGAACAGGGTCAACCTACGAGCAGTACTTC	CASSSRTGSTYEQYF
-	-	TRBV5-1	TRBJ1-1	TGCGCCAGCACCCTTGTCCTAACTAACGCTGAAGCTTTCTTT	CASTLVLTNAEAFF
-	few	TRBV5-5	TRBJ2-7	TGCGCCAGCAGCCAAGTTCAGGGAATCTACGAGCAGTACTTC	CASSQVQGIYEQYF
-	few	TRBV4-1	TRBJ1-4	TGCGCCAGCAGCCCCTCCCGGGAGAGGGTGTTTTTT	CASSPSRERVFF
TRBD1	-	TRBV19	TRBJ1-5	TGTGCCAGTACCCCGGGACAGGGGCCTAATCAGCCCCAGCATTTT	CASTPGQGPNQPQHF
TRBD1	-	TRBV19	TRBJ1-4	TGTGCCAGTAGTATCCGAGGACAGGCTAATGAAAAACTGTTTTTT	CASSIRGQANEKLFF
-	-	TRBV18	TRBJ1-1	TGTGCCAGCTCATCGACAGGAGTCGAGGCTTTCTTT	CASSSTGVEAFF
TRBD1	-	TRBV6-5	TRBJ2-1	TGTGCCAGCAGTTTTCAGGGGGAAGGCAATGAGCAGTTCTTC	CASSFQGEGNEQFF
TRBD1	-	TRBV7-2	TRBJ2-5	TGTGCCAGCAGCTTCAGGACAGGTCAAGAGACCCAGTACTTC	CASSFRTGQETQYF
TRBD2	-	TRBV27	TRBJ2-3	TGTGCCAGCAGTTTATGGACTAGCCCAGCCACAGATACGCAGTATTTT	CASSLWTSPATDTQYF
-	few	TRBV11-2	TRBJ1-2	TGTGCCAGCAGCTCTTGGACAGAAGGCCCCTATGGCTACACCTTC	CASSSWTEGPYGYTF
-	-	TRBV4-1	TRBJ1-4	TGCGCCAGCAGCCAGACACAGGGAAGAAATGAAAAACTGTTTTTT	CASSQTQGRNEKLFF
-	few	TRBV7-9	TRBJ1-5	TGTGCCAGCAGCTTGAACTACGCGAATCAGCCCCAGCATTTT	CASSLNYANQPQHF
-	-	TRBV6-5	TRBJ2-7	TGTGCCAGCAGTTACCAGGACAGCTCCTACGAGCAGTACTTC	CASSYQDSSYEQYF
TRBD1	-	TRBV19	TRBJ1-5	TGTGCCAGTAGTCAGCAGGGGGAACAGCCCCAGCATTTT	CASSQQGEQPQHF